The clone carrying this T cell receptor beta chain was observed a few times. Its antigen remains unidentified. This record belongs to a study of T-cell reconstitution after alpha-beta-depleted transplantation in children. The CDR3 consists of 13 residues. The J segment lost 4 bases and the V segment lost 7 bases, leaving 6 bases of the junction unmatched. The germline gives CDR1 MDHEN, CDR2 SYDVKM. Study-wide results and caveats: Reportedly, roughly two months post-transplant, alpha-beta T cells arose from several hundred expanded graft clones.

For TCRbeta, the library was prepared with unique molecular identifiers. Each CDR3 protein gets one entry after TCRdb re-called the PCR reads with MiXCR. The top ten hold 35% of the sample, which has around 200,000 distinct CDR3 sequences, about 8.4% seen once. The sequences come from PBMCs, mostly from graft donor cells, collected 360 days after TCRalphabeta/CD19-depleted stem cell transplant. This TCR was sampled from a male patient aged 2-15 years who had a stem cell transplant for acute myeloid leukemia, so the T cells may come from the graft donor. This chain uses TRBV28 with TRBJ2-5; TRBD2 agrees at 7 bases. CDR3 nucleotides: TGTGCCAGCACGGCGGGGGACTCAGAGACCCAGTACTTC. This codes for CASTAGDSETQYF.